The 30 T cell receptor beta chains below come from one sample, sequenced in a study of T cells in Graves' hyperthyroidism and ophthalmopathy. It was RNA transcripts that yielded the amplified TCR beta CDR3 regions. HTBI primers drove first-round RT-PCR of the TCR CDR3. One entry per CDR3 protein results from TCRdb running MiXCR on the multiplex PCR reads. The sample records a few hundred thousand distinct CDR3 sequences, roughly 16% being singletons. Sequencing input: blood. The receptors shown here come from a woman aged 25 to 39 with Graves' ophthalmopathy.

This clonotype was counted only a few times. The V gene is TRBV19, the J gene TRBJ2-6, with unresolved D. Trimming left V 3 bases short and J 2 bases short, with 5 bases between. The CDR3 extends over 14 amino acids. The germline V gene has CDR1 LNHDA and CDR2 SQIVND (reference sequence). CDR3 amino acids: CASSMETGANVLTF. The CDR3 DNA sequence: TGTGCCAGTAGTATGGAGACTGGGGCCAACGTCCTGACTTTC.

In this sample, this clonotype turned up a few times. This sequence joins TRBV7-3 and TRBJ1-2; 7 bases fit TRBD1. CDR3 size: 14 residues. V was pared by 5 bases and J by 6 bases, with 9 bases of the junction left unmatched. CDR1 and CDR2 (germline): SGHTA, FQGTGA. The CDR3 DNA is TGTGCCAGCAGCATTTCCGGGACAGAGAATGGCTACACCTTC. It yields the protein CASSISGTENGYTF.

This chain joins TRBV6-2 or TRBV6-3 and TRBJ2-7, with TRBD2 matching 16 bases. The CDR3 runs to 18 residues. The germline V gene has CDR1 MNHEY and CDR2 SVGEGT. V dropped 1 base and J dropped 5; count of bases not matched to a gene: 8. The DNA for the CDR3 is TGTGCCAGCAGTTACTTATACGGGACTAGCGGGAGGGCCGACGAGCAGTACTTC. This sequence encodes CASSYLYGTSGRADEQYF.

In its sample, this clonotype was seen many times. CDR3 loop: CASSLVPGSEEQFF. The CDR3 coding sequence is TGTGCCAGCAGCTTAGTTCCAGGGTCAGAGGAGCAGTTCTTC. V is TRBV7-2 and J is TRBJ2-1; possibly TRBD1 for D (5 bases). Trimming pared 1 base from V and 10 bases from J, leaving 14 bases between. The germline CDR1 and CDR2 sequences are SGHTA and FQGNSA. The CDR3 length is 14 residues.

This clonotype turned up a few times. Here the CDR3 reads CASSYVYNQPQHF. As DNA, the CDR3 is TGTGCCAGCAGTTACGTGTATAATCAGCCCCAGCATTTT. The chain recombines TRBV6-2 or TRBV6-3 with TRBJ1-5; D gene uncertain. Trimming cost V 2 bases and J 4 bases, with 6 bases left between them. The CDR3 runs to 13 residues. CDR1 MNHEY and CDR2 SVGEGT come from the germline V gene.

There are a few counts of this clonotype. The chain links TRBV20-1 to TRBJ1-1; a possible D gene is TRBD1 (6 bases). Trimming took off 0 bases at V and 4 bases at J, with 18 bases between the two ends. CDR3 length: 16 residues. Germline V gene lookup returns CDR1 DFQATT and CDR2 SNEGSKA (reference sequence). The CDR3 region is CSARDQGWGLGTEAFF. CDR3 nucleotides: TGCAGTGCTAGAGATCAGGGGTGGGGGCTCGGCACTGAAGCTTTCTTT.

This clonotype showed up many times. The chain combines TRBV30 with TRBJ1-1; 8 nucleotides align to TRBD1. Germline V CDR1 and CDR2: GTSNPN, SVGIG (reference sequence). V dropped 4 bases and J dropped 1; count of bases not matched to a gene: 8. The CDR3 has 15 residues. The CDR3 nucleotides read TGTGCCTGGACGATTTTCGGGACAGGGAACACTGAAGCTTTCTTT. Its protein is CAWTIFGTGNTEAFF.

This clonotype has at least ten counts. The genes are TRBV6-8 and TRBJ2-7; 9 nucleotides match TRBD1. This CDR3 has 16 residues. V lost 4 bases, J lost 1 base, and 8 bases stayed unmatched. Germline V gene sequence: CDR1 MNHGY, CDR2 SAAAGT. The chain's CDR3 is CASSSPGQGPSYEQYF. CDR3 in DNA: TGTGCCAGCAGTTCCCCCGGACAGGGGCCTTCCTACGAGCAGTACTTC.

This clonotype showed up many times. V and J are TRBV7-2 and TRBJ2-1; 7 nucleotides agree with TRBD2. Germline lookup yields CDR1 SGHTA and CDR2 FQGNSA. Germline trimming cut 4 bases from V and 8 bases from J; bases unmatched to any gene: 8. The CDR3 runs 14 residues. CDR3 sequence: CASSWTSQYDEQFF. Here the CDR3 DNA reads TGTGCCAGCAGCTGGACTAGTCAGTATGATGAGCAGTTCTTC.

Concerning this clonotype: A single base separates this from a much larger clone, so it may be a read error. The V gene is TRBV11-3, the J gene TRBJ2-7; TRBD1 is a possible D gene (6 bases). Germline loops: CDR1 SGHNT, CDR2 YENEEA. Trimming pared 5 bases from V and 7 bases from J, leaving 21 bases between. The CDR3 is 15 amino acids. Here the CDR3 reads CASSPGALIFSEQYF. Here the CDR3 DNA reads TGTGCCAGCAGCCCAGGGGCGCTTATCTTTAGTGAGCAGTACTTC.

This clonotype was seen a handful of times. The chain links TRBV13 to TRBJ2-7, with D possibly being TRBD1 (5 bases). CDR3 length: 14 residues. Germline assignment: CDR1 PRHDT and CDR2 FYEKMQ (reference sequence). The V end was cut by 4 bases, the J end by 7 bases, with 17 bases between. CDR3 sequence reads: CASSYRSRGLEQYF. The CDR3 DNA sequence: TGTGCCAGCAGCTACAGGTCTAGGGGTTTGGAGCAGTACTTC.

In this sample, this clonotype turned up many times. CDR3 nucleotide sequence: TGTGCCAGCAGCCAAGGCTGGTCCTACGAGCAGTACTTC. This gives the protein CASSQGWSYEQYF. J is TRBJ2-7 and V is TRBV3-1; no firm D call. Per germline, CDR1 LGHDT and CDR2 YNNKEL (reference sequence). V was trimmed by 1 base and J by 1 base, leaving 5 bases between them. The CDR3 is 13 residues long.

This chain connects TRBV24-1 to TRBJ2-2, with D possibly being TRBD1 (6 bases). Germline CDR1 is KGHDR and CDR2 is SFDVKD. The CDR3 consists of 15 residues. V was clipped by 4 bases and J by 1 base, with 9 bases between them. The CDR3 bases are TGTGCCACCAGTGACCAGGACAGGAACACCGGGGAGCTGTTTTTT. As protein: CATSDQDRNTGELFF.

In this sample, this clonotype turned up a few times. The chain carries TRBV2 and TRBJ1-5; D uncertain. CDR3 size: 13 residues. Trimming left V 3 bases short and J 4 bases short, with 7 bases between. CDR1 and CDR2 (germline): SNHLY, FYNNEI. The DNA for the CDR3 is TGTGCCAGCAGTGATGATGGAAATCAGCCCCAGCATTTT. The encoded protein is CASSDDGNQPQHF.

Ten or more counts support this clonotype. The chain combines TRBV3-1 with TRBJ1-1; D is uncertain. Germline V gene sequence: CDR1 LGHDT, CDR2 YNNKEL (reference sequence). The CDR3 has 14 residues. Trimming stripped 1 base from V and 3 bases from J, with 9 bases between. CDR3 amino acids: CASSQVSGDTEAFF. The CDR3 nucleotides are TGTGCCAGCAGCCAAGTCTCGGGTGACACTGAAGCTTTCTTT.

This clonotype was picked up one time. This chain links TRBV4-1 with TRBJ2-1; D is perhaps TRBD2 (6 bases). This CDR3 has 16 residues. Trimming stripped 0 bases from V and 4 bases from J, with 13 bases between. CDR1 MGHRA and CDR2 YSYEKL come from the germline V gene. The CDR3 DNA sequence: TGCGCCAGCAGCCAAGAAGTCCGGGGGTCTTACAATGAGCAGTTCTTC. Translating gives CASSQEVRGSYNEQFF.

The genes are TRBV29-1 and TRBJ1-2; D gene unclear. CDR1 is SQVTM, CDR2 ANQGSEA, per germline. V was shortened by 5 bases and J by 7 bases, with 20 bases between the two germline ends. This CDR3 is 14 amino acids long. The CDR3 nucleotides read TGCAGCGTTACAACATTCTCCGAAAATCCTGGCTACACCTTC. It codes for CSVTTFSENPGYTF.

This clonotype occurred a few times. CDR3 DNA: TGTGCCAGCAGCACCACAGGGGTGGTCTACGAGCAGTACTTC. As protein: CASSTTGVVYEQYF. J is TRBJ2-7 and V is TRBV9, with 7 bases that match TRBD1. Germline V CDR1 and CDR2: SGDLS, YYNGEE. After removal of 4 bases from V and 3 bases from J, the junction contained 7 bases not matched to a gene. The CDR3 has 14 amino acids.

This clonotype has at least ten counts. The DNA for the CDR3 is TGTGCCAGCAGCCCGGGGGGAGCGGGGGCCTCCTACGAGCAGTACTTC. As protein: CASSPGGAGASYEQYF. The gene calls are TRBV6-1 and TRBJ2-7; 8 nucleotides match TRBD2. The CDR3 consists of 16 residues. Looked up from germline, CDR1 is MNHNS and CDR2 is SASEGT. V gave up 6 bases and J gave up 0 bases; unmatched junction bases: 10.

CDR3 sequence (DNA): TGTGCCAGCACTCGCTCTGGAAACACCATATATTTT. The encoded protein is CASTRSGNTIYF. The chain couples TRBV12-3 or TRBV12-4 to TRBJ1-3; D unresolved. The CDR3 has 12 residues. V was pared by 7 bases and J by 0 bases, with 4 bases between.

This clonotype was found many times. The chain couples TRBV5-5 to TRBJ2-3; D may be TRBD1 (6 bases). Per germline, CDR1 SGHKS and CDR2 YYEKEE (reference sequence). This CDR3 has 15 residues. V was clipped by 5 bases and J by 0 bases, with 13 bases between them. CDR3 in DNA: TGTGCCAGCAGTTCCGACAGGATCAGCACAGATACGCAGTATTTT. Protein product: CASSSDRISTDTQYF.

The rearrangement links TRBV19 to TRBJ1-2; D remains unclear. In germline, CDR1 is LNHDA, CDR2 SQIVND (reference sequence). With 4 bases removed from V and 2 bases from J, the gap between germline ends came to 11 bases. CDR3 size: 14 residues. This CDR3 reads CASSTFERNYGYTF. The DNA for the CDR3 is TGTGCCAGTAGTACGTTTGAAAGGAACTATGGCTACACCTTC.

This chain connects TRBV12-3 or TRBV12-4 to TRBJ1-3; D uncertain. V was pared by 5 bases and J by 4 bases, with 12 bases between. The CDR3 extends over 14 amino acids. CDR3 residues: CASSLTTGGNTIYF. In nucleotides, the CDR3 is TGTGCCAGCAGTCTCACGACGGGGGGAAACACCATATATTTT.

This clonotype was picked up many times. The chain employs TRBV20-1 and TRBJ2-3; 7 bases are shared with TRBD2. This CDR3 region has 13 residues. Germline V gives CDR1 DFQATT, CDR2 SNEGSKA (reference sequence). V was clipped by 4 bases and J by 0 bases; unmatched bases: 1. The CDR3 nucleotides are TGCAGTGCTAACGGGGGGAGCACAGATACGCAGTATTTT. It is translated as CSANGGSTDTQYF.

This clonotype was counted only a few times. J is TRBJ2-7 and V is TRBV7-2, with 8 bases matching TRBD1. The J segment lost 4 bases and the V segment lost 8 bases, leaving 10 bases of the junction unmatched. The germline CDR1 and CDR2 sequences are SGHTA and FQGNSA. CDR3 length: 14 amino acids. The CDR3 DNA sequence: TGTGCCAGCGGAAGGGCAGGGGGCGCGTACGAGCAGTACTTC. This encodes CASGRAGGAYEQYF.

The rearrangement uses TRBV24-1 and TRBJ2-7; 7 bases are shared with TRBD1. The length of the CDR3 is 14 residues. Germline CDR1 and CDR2: KGHDR and SFDVKD. The J segment lost 3 bases and the V segment lost 3 bases, leaving 4 bases of the junction unmatched. The CDR3 region has the DNA TGTGCCACCAGTGATAAGGGGGCCCTCTACGAGCAGTACTTC. Amino acids: CATSDKGALYEQYF.

This clonotype was counted ten times or more. V is TRBV5-1 and J is TRBJ2-2; D is perhaps TRBD1 or TRBD2 (5 bases each). V gave up 4 bases and J gave up 1 base, with 14 bases separating them. Per the germline V gene, CDR1 is SGHRS and CDR2 is YFSETQ. The CDR3 is made up of 16 amino acids. The CDR3 reads CASSHRDGQNTGELFF. In DNA, the CDR3 is TGCGCCAGCAGCCATAGGGACGGACAGAACACCGGGGAGCTGTTTTTT.

This clonotype came up a few times. The chain employs TRBV19 and TRBJ2-1, with D perhaps TRBD1 (5 bases). The CDR3 contains 13 residues. The germline gives CDR1 LNHDA, CDR2 SQIVND (reference sequence). The V end lost 1 base, the J end lost 6 bases, and 7 bases lay between the germline ends. The DNA of the CDR3 is TGTGCCAGTAGTATAGCCAGGGCCAATGAGCAGTTCTTC. Residues: CASSIARANEQFF.

This clonotype has ten or more counts. The V call is TRBV5-1, the J call TRBJ1-6; perhaps TRBD1 as D (5 bases). The length of the CDR3 is 16 residues. The germline CDR1 and CDR2 sequences are SGHRS and YFSETQ. Trimming removed 1 base at V and 10 bases at J, with 18 bases between. The CDR3 here is CASSLSPGSIQSPLHF. The CDR3 nucleotides read TGCGCCAGCAGCTTGTCGCCAGGGTCCATACAATCACCCCTCCACTTT.

This clonotype was observed at least ten times. The rearrangement joins TRBV11-2 to TRBJ2-7; the match to TRBD1 covers 9 bases. V lost 5 bases and J lost 0; bases outside the gene matches: 8. CDR3 length equals 16 residues. Germline V gene data show CDR1 as SGHAT and CDR2 as FQNNGV. DNA of the CDR3: TGTGCCAGCAGCACCGTAGGACAGGGGTTCTCCTACGAGCAGTACTTC. Protein: CASSTVGQGFSYEQYF.